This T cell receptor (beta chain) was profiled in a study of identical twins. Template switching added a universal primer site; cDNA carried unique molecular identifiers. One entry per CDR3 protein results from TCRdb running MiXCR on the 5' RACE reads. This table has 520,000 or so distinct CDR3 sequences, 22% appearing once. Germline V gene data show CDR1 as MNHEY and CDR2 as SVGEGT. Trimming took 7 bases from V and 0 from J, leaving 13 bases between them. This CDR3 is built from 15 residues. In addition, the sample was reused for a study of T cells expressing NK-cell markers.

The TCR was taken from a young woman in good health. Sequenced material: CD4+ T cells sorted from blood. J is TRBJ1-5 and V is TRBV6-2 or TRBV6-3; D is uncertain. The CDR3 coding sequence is TGTGCCAGCACACGATTGGGAAATAGCAATCAGCCCCAGCATTTT. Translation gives CASTRLGNSNQPQHF.